The clone carrying this T cell receptor beta chain was recorded at least ten times. The data derive from a study of blood T cell repertoires in COVID-19. About the research overall: The origin of the acute and convalescent COVID-19 samples was the United States, Italy and Spain. Nucleic acid was either cDNA or gDNA, and it came from T cells, B-cell-depleted T cells, or PBMCs.

Trimming pared 6 bases from V and 8 bases from J, leaving 16 bases between. Germline V gene sequence: CDR1 KGHSH, CDR2 LQKENI. This CDR3 is 13 amino acids long. Per the authors' pipeline: Amplified reference gene primers provided the basis for estimating nucleated cell counts. Some clones are missing from TCRdb's copy, which holds only in-frame ones; the method was immunoSEQ multiplex PCR. Clone size and the V and J calls come from that table; the DNA yielded D and trimming. The sample records around 150,000 clones, almost 80% being singletons. The clonotype was recovered from a man aged 55 to 70 who had recovered from COVID-19. This chain uses TRBV18 with TRBJ1-2; D ambiguous. What was sequenced was peripheral blood. The CDR3 nucleotides read TGTGCCAGCTCGGGAGGCAACCAGAGAGGCTACACCTTC. Translation gives CASSGGNQRGYTF.